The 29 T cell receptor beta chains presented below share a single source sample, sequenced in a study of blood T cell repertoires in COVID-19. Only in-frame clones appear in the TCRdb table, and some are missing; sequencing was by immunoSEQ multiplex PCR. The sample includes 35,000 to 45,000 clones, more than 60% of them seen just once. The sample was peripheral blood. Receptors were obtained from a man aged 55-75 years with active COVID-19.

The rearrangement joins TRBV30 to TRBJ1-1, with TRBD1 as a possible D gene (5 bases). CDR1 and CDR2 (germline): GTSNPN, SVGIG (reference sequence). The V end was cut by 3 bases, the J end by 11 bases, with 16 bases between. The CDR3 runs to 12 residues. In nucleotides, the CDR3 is TGTGCCTGGAGCTTCCGGGGGGGGAAGGCTTTCTTT. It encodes CAWSFRGGKAFF.

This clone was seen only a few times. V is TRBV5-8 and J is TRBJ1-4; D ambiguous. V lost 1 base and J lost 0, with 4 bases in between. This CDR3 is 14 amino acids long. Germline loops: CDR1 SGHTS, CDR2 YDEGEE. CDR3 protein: CASSLSATNEKLFF. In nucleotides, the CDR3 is TGTGCCAGCAGCTTGAGCGCAACTAATGAAAAACTGTTTTTT.

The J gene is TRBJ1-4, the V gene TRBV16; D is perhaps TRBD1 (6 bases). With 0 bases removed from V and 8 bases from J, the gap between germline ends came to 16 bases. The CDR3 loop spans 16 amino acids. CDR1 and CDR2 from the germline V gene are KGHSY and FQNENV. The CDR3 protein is CASSQSKQGPYEKLFF. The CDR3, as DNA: TGTGCCAGCAGCCAATCGAAACAGGGACCATACGAAAAACTGTTTTTT.

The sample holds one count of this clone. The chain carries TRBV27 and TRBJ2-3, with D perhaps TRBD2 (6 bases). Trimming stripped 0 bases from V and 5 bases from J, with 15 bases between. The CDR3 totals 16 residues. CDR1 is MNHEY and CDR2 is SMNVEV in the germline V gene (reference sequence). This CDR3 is CASSLSSGTWVDTQYF. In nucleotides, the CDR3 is TGTGCCAGCAGTTTATCTAGCGGCACCTGGGTAGATACGCAGTATTTT.

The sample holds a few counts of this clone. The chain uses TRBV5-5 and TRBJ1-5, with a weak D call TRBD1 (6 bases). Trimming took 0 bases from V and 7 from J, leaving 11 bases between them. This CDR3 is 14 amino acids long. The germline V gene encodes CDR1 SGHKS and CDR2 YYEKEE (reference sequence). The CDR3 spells CASSLAGAQQPQHF. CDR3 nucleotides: TGTGCCAGCAGCTTGGCAGGGGCTCAGCAGCCCCAGCATTTT.

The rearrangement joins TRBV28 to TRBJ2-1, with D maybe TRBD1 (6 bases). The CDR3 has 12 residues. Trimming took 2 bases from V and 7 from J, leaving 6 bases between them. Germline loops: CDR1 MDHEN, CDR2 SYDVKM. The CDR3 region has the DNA TGTGCCAGCAGTTTAAGGGGGAATGAGCAGTTCTTC. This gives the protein CASSLRGNEQFF.

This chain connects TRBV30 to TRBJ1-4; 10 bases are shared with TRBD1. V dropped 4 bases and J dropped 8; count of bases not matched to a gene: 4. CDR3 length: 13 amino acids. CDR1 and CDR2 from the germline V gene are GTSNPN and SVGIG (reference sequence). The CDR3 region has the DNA TGTGCCTGGAACCGGGACAGGGGAGAAAAACTGTTTTTT. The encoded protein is CAWNRDRGEKLFF.

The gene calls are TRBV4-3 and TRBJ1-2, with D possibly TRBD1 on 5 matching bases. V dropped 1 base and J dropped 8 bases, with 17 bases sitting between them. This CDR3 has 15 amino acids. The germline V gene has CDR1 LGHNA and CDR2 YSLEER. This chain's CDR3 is CASSQVFRGPMGYTF. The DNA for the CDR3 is TGCGCCAGCAGCCAAGTATTTAGGGGCCCGATGGGCTACACCTTC.

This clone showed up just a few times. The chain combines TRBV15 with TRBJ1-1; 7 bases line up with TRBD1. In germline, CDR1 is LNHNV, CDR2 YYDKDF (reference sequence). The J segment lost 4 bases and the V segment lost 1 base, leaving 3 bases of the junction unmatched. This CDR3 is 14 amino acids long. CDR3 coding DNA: TGTGCCACCAGCAGAGGACAGGGTAGCACTGAAGCTTTCTTT. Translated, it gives CATSRGQGSTEAFF.

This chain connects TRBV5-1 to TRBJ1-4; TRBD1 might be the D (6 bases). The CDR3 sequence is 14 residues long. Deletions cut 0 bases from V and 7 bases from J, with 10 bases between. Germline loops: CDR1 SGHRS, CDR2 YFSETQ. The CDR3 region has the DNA TGCGCCAGCAGCTTGGTTGGGACACGTGAAAAACTGTTTTTT. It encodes CASSLVGTREKLFF.

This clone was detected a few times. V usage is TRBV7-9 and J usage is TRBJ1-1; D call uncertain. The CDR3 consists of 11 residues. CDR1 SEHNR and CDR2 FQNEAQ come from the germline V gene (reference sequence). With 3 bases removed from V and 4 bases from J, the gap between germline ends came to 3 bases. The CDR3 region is CASSFRTEAFF. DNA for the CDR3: TGTGCCAGCAGCTTTCGCACTGAAGCTTTCTTT.

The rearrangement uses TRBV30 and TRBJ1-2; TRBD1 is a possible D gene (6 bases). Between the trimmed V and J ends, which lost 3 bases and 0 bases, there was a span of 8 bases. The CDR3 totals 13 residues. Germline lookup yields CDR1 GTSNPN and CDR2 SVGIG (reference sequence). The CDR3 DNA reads TGTGCCTGGAGCACAGGGTCTAACTATGGCTACACCTTC. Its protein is CAWSTGSNYGYTF.

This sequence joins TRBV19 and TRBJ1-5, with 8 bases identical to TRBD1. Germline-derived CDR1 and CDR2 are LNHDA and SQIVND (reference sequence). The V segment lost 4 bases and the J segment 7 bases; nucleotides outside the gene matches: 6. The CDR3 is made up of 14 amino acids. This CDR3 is CASSTDRAGQPQHF. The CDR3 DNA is TGTGCCAGTAGTACGGACAGGGCGGGGCAGCCCCAGCATTTT.

The CDR3 coding sequence is TGTGCCAGCAGATCCCCGGGACAGGGCCATGGCTACACCTTC. Encoded protein: CASRSPGQGHGYTF. The genes are TRBV6-5 and TRBJ1-2, with 9 positions matching TRBD1. Germline CDR1 is MNHEY and CDR2 is SVGAGI. CDR3 size: 14 residues. V trimming: 6 bases; J trimming: 6 bases; junction bases outside the gene matches: 8.

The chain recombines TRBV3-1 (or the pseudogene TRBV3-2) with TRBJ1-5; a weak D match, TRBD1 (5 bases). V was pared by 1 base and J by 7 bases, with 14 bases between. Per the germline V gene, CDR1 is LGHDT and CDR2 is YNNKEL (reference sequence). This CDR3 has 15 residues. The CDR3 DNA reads TGTGCCAGCAGCCAAGCGGGTCAGGGAAACCAGCCCCAGCATTTT. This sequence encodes CASSQAGQGNQPQHF.

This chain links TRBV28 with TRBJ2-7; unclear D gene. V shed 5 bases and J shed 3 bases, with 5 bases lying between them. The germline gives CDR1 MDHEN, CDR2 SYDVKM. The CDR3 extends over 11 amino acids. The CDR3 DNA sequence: TGTGCCAGCAGTCACAGCTACGAGCAGTACTTC. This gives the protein CASSHSYEQYF.

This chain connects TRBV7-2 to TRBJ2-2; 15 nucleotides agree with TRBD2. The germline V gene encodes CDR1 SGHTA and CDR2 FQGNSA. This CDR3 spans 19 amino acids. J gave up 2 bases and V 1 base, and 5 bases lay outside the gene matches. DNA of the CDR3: TGTGCCAGCAGCTTAGTTTCGGGACTAGCGGGAGGAAACACCGGGGAGCTGTTTTTT. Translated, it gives CASSLVSGLAGGNTGELFF.

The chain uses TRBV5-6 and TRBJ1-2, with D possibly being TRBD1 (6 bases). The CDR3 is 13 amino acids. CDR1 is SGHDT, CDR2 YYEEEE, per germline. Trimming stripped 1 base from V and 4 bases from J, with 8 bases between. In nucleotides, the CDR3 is TGTGCCAGCAGCTTGCAGGGGTCCTATGGCTACACCTTC. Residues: CASSLQGSYGYTF.

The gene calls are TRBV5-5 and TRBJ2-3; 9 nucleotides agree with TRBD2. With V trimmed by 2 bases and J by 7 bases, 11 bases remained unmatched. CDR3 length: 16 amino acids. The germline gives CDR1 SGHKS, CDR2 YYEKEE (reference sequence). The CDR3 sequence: CASSFGGTSTTNTQYF. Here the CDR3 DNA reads TGTGCCAGCAGCTTTGGCGGGACTAGCACAACTAATACGCAGTATTTT.

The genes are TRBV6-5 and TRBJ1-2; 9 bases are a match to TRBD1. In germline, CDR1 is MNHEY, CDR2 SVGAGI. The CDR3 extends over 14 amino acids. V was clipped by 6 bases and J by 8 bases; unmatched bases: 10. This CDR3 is CASSSGDRAKGYTF. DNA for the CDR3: TGTGCCAGCAGCTCCGGGGACAGGGCAAAAGGCTACACCTTC.

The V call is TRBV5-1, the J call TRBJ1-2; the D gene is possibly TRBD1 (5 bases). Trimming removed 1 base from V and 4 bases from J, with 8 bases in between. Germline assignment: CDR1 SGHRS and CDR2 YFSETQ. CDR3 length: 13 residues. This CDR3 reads CASSLSTAYGYTF. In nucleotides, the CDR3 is TGCGCCAGCAGCTTGTCGACAGCCTATGGCTACACCTTC. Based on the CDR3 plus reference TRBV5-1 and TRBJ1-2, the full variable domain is KAGVTQTPRYLIKTRGQQVTLSCSPISGHRSVSWYQQTPGQGLQFLFEYFSETQRNKGNFPGRFSGRQFSNSRSEMNVSTLELGDSALYLCASSLSTAYGYTFGSGTRLTVV.

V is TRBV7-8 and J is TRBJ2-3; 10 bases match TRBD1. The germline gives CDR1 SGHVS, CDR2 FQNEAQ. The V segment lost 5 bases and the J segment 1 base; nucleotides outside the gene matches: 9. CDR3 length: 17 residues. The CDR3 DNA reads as TGTGCCAGCAGCGCCGACAGGGGGCCGAGGCGCACAGATACGCAGTATTTT. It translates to CASSADRGPRRTDTQYF.

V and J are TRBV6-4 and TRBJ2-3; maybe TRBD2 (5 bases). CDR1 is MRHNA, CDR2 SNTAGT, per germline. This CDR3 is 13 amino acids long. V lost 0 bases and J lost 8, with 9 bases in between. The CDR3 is CASSDSRAGTQYF. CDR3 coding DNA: TGTGCCAGCAGTGACTCGAGGGCGGGTACGCAGTATTTT.

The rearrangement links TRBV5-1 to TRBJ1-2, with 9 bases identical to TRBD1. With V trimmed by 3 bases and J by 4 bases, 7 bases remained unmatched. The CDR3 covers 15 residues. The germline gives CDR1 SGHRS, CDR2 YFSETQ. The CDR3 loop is CASSYLTGGTYGYTF. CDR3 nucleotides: TGCGCCAGCAGCTATTTAACAGGGGGCACCTATGGCTACACCTTC.

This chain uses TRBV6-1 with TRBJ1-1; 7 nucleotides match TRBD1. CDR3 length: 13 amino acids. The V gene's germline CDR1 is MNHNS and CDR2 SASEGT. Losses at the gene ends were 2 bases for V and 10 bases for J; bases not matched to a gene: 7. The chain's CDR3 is CASSELEGTAAFF. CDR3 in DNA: TGTGCCAGCAGTGAACTCGAAGGGACAGCAGCTTTCTTT.

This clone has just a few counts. This CDR3 is CASTRGTTQYF. CDR3 nucleotides: TGTGCCAGCACCAGGGGGACGACCCAGTACTTC. V usage is TRBV3-1 (or the pseudogene TRBV3-2) and J usage is TRBJ2-5; 7 bases map to TRBD1. V was pared by 7 bases and J by 7 bases, with 3 bases of the junction left unmatched. This CDR3 comprises 11 residues. Germline loops: CDR1 LGHDT, CDR2 YNNKEL (reference sequence).

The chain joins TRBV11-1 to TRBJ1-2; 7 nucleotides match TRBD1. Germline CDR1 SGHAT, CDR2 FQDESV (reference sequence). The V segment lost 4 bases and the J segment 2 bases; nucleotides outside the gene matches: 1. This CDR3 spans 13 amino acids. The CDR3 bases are TGTGCCAGCAGCTCGACAGGGAACTATGGCTACACCTTC. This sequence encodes CASSSTGNYGYTF.

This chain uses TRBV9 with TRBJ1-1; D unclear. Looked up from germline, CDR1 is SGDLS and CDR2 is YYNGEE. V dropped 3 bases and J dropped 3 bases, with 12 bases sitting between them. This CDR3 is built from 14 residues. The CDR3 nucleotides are TGTGCCAGCAGCGCGAGGGCGGAGGACACTGAAGCTTTCTTT. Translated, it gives CASSARAEDTEAFF.

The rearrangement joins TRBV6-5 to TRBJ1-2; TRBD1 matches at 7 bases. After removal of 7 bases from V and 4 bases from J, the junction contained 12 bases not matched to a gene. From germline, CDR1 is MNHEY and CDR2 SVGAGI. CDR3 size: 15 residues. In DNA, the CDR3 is TGTGCCAGCACTCCGACATTTCAGGGGGTCTATGGCTACACCTTC. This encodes CASTPTFQGVYGYTF.